The present entry profiles one T cell receptor (beta chain) with its context. This entry is derived from a study of blood T cell repertoires in COVID-19. The overall study: Researchers got acute and convalescent COVID-19 samples from the United States, Italy and Spain. The cDNA or gDNA used as material had been derived from T cells, B-cell-depleted T cells, or PBMCs.

Between the trimmed V and J ends, which lost 5 bases and 0 bases, there was a span of 17 bases. CDR3 length: 16 residues. Per the germline V gene, CDR1 is MNHEY and CDR2 is SVGEGT. Patients at the Seattle site were enrolled during active infection and followed longitudinally. The authors' processing: Amplified reference gene primers provided the basis for estimating nucleated cell counts. TCRdb keeps only in-frame clones here, not all; method: immunoSEQ multiplex PCR. The V and J calls and the clone size are those of that table, but D and trimming were determined from the DNA. The repertoire consists of 150,000 to 200,000 clones, with about 76% occurring once and the leading ten covering 6%.

The sequence derives from a middle-aged woman with COVID-19, enrolled during active disease. Sequencing used peripheral blood. The chain couples TRBV6-2 or TRBV6-3 to TRBJ2-7; weak D call: TRBD1 (5 bases). For the CDR3, the DNA is TGTGCCAGCAGTGGGCGACAGACGATCTTCTCCTACGAGCAGTACTTC. Protein product: CASSGRQTIFSYEQYF.